This TCR beta chain was sequenced in a study of blood T cell repertoires in COVID-19. Per the original data handling: Estimation of nucleated cell counts relied on the amplification of reference gene primers. The table came from immunoSEQ multiplex PCR; TCRdb's copy has only in-frame clones and leaves some out. That table gives V, J and clone size, and the DNA gave D and trimming. The profile shows some 210,000 clones, about 88% of them singletons. Only a few counts were recorded for this clone. Germline V gene data show CDR1 as SNHLY and CDR2 as FYNNEI. Trimming removed 4 bases from V and 5 bases from J, with 14 bases in between. The CDR3 contains 15 residues.

The sample taken for sequencing was peripheral blood. The rearrangement joins TRBV2 to TRBJ1-4, with no clear D. The clonotype originates from a woman aged 40 to 55 who had recovered from COVID-19. The CDR3 protein is CASSAQRQINEKLFF. DNA for the CDR3: TGTGCCAGCAGTGCCCAGCGGCAGATAAATGAAAAACTGTTTTTT.